The rows below give T cell receptor beta chains drawn from one sample of a study of cytomegalovirus exposure and HLA in healthy donors. The repertoire was sequenced with immunoSEQ multiplex PCR; TCRdb's copy has only in-frame clones and lacks some. Of approximately 260,000 clones detected, just over 85% appear once; the ten largest clones hold 1%. The material sequenced was PBMCs. These receptor sequences come from a woman between 18 and 30 years old in good health and CMV-seronegative. Each CDR3 is given with its conserved first and last residue. A D gene is named only where the DNA matches it firmly. Not all rows give a size; the values are once, few, many and, for expanded clones, a class.

V gene,J gene,D gene,clone size,CDR3 DNA,CDR3 protein
TRBV11-2,TRBJ1-1,NA,NA,TGTGCCAGCAGCTCTGGGCTCGGCACTGAAGCTTTCTTT,CASSSGLGTEAFF
TRBV19,TRBJ1-2,NA,NA,TGTGCCAGTAGTATAGCCGTAAACCGGGGTCCCATTGGCGGCTACACCTTC,CASSIAVNRGPIGGYTF
TRBV10-1,TRBJ2-1,TRBD2,few,TGCGCCAGCCGGCGGGAGTCGGACAATGAGCAGTTCTTC,CASRRESDNEQFF
TRBV28,TRBJ2-7,TRBD2,NA,TGTGCCAGCATCCCGGGACTAGCGAACCACGAGCAGTACTTC,CASIPGLANHEQYF
TRBV5-4,TRBJ2-1,TRBD2,NA,TGTGCCAGCAGCGCGCCTAGCGGGAGTAATGAGCAGTTCTTC,CASSAPSGSNEQFF
TRBV28,TRBJ2-7,NA,NA,TGTGCCAGCAGGACAGGGGAGGGCGAGCAGTACTTC,CASRTGEGEQYF
TRBV7-3,TRBJ1-1,NA,NA,TGTGCCAGCAGCCCCGCTGGCAGGGGAGGGAGCACTGAAGCTTTCTTT,CASSPAGRGGSTEAFF
TRBV6-1,TRBJ1-2,TRBD1,NA,TGTGCCAGCAGCCTCTATCGTCGGGACAGTGGCTACACCTTC,CASSLYRRDSGYTF
TRBV6-4,TRBJ2-3,NA,NA,TGTGCCAGCAGTGAACAGGGTACCACAGATACGCAGTATTTT,CASSEQGTTDTQYF
TRBV18,TRBJ2-1,TRBD2,NA,TGTGCCAGCTCACCACTTCCTCCAGGACTAGCGGCCAGCAGTGAGCAGTTCTTC,CASSPLPPGLAASSEQFF
TRBV7-2,TRBJ2-5,NA,NA,TGTGCCAGCAGCTCCATGATCGGGATCCAAGAGACCCAGTACTTC,CASSSMIGIQETQYF
TRBV9,TRBJ2-7,TRBD2,NA,TGTGCCAGCAGCGTAGGATTAGCGGGGATCTACGAGCAGTACTTC,CASSVGLAGIYEQYF
TRBV10-1,TRBJ2-1,TRBD2,NA,TGCGCCAGCAGTGAGTCACTAGCGGGGTATGATGAGCAGTTCTTC,CASSESLAGYDEQFF
TRBV5-6,TRBJ2-7,NA,NA,TGTGCCAGCAGCTTGGCTTTAACGGGGGCCTACGAGCAGTACTTC,CASSLALTGAYEQYF
TRBV19,TRBJ1-2,TRBD1,NA,TGTGCCAGTACAAAGGCAGGGGGCTACTATGGCTACACCTTC,CASTKAGGYYGYTF
TRBV5-1,TRBJ2-4,TRBD2,NA,TGCGCCAGCAGCTTGAGCGGGGGTGGGAGGAACATTCAGTACTTC,CASSLSGGGRNIQYF
TRBV6-1,TRBJ2-7,TRBD2,once,TGTGCCAGCAGTGACCCGGGACTAGCGGGCCTCAGCTCCTACGAGCAGTACTTC,CASSDPGLAGLSSYEQYF
TRBV30,TRBJ2-3,NA,NA,TGTGCCTGGAGTTTGGGAAGGGGGAGTGAAGATACGCAGTATTTT,CAWSLGRGSEDTQYF
TRBV5-1,TRBJ2-3,TRBD2,once,TGCGCCAGCAGATTAGCGGGTCTCACAGATACGCAGTATTTT,CASRLAGLTDTQYF
TRBV2,TRBJ2-1,TRBD2,NA,TGTGCCAGCATTCCTACTAGCGCTGATAACAATGAGCAGTTCTTC,CASIPTSADNNEQFF
TRBV27,TRBJ2-1,NA,NA,TGTGCCAGCAGTTTTTCCACCAGCAATGAGCAGTTCTTC,CASSFSTSNEQFF